The subject of this entry is one T cell receptor beta chain. The sample belongs to a study of response to subunit inactivated influenza vaccine. The germline CDR1 and CDR2 sequences are SGHRS and YFSETQ. CDR3 length equals 14 residues. Trimming took 0 bases from V and 7 from J; bases not matched to a gene: 6. TCRdb re-analysed the RT-PCR reads in MiXCR, keeping a single row per CDR3 protein. Found here are hundreds of thousands of distinct CDR3 sequences, over 9% of them singletons; the top ten hold approximately 11%. The same sample was also used in a study of T cells expressing NK-cell markers. This second report adds: 5'RACE template switching with UMIs generated TCR beta cDNA. Sequencing of TCR beta repertoires drew on sorted CD3+CD56+NKG2C+, CD3+CD56+NKG2C- and CD3+CD56-NKG2C+ T cells. Most of the eight sequenced donors tested HCMV-seropositive; one tested seronegative. Whether the expanded NKG2C+ T cell clones recognized HCMV remained unclear.

The chain couples TRBV5-1 to TRBJ1-1; TRBD1 matches 7 bases. The TCR sequence derives from a man aged 50 to 60 who received an inactivated influenza vaccine. Sample: PBMCs from blood, taken on the day of vaccination. Here the CDR3 reads CASSLDRGGVEAFF. The CDR3 DNA follows: TGCGCCAGCAGCTTGGACAGGGGAGGAGTTGAAGCTTTCTTT.